This TCR beta chain is from a study of blood T cell repertoires in COVID-19. Study information: Researchers got acute and convalescent COVID-19 samples from the United States, Italy and Spain. T cells, B-cell-depleted T cells, or PBMCs supplied cDNA or gDNA.

A single count supports this clone. Unmatched junction bases numbered 6, after V lost 3 bases and J lost 4 bases. Looked up from germline, CDR1 is SGHVS and CDR2 is FQNEAQ. There are 15 residues in the CDR3. In the study's own analysis: Reference gene primer amplification gave estimated nucleated cell counts. The assay was immunoSEQ multiplex PCR, and TCRdb's table has in-frame clones only and misses some. The D gene and trimming were derived from the DNA, and the V and J assignments and clone size from that table. The sample holds over 45,000 clones, roughly 83% seen once. The rearrangement joins TRBV7-8 to TRBJ1-2; 9 nucleotides line up with TRBD1. Sequencing was performed on peripheral blood. The clonotype originates from a man aged 50 or older with active COVID-19. The CDR3 nucleotides are TGTGCCAGCAGCTTGGGACAGGGTGGGGGCTATGGCTACACCTTC. Protein sequence: CASSLGQGGGYGYTF. The full variable domain, in which reference TRBV7-8 and TRBJ1-2 provide the parts outside the CDR3, is GAGVSQSPRYKVAKRGQDVALRCDPISGHVSLFWYQQALGQGPEFLTYFQNEAQLDKSGLPSDRFFAERPEGSVSTLKIQRTQQEDSAVYLCASSLGQGGGYGYTFGSGTRLTVV.